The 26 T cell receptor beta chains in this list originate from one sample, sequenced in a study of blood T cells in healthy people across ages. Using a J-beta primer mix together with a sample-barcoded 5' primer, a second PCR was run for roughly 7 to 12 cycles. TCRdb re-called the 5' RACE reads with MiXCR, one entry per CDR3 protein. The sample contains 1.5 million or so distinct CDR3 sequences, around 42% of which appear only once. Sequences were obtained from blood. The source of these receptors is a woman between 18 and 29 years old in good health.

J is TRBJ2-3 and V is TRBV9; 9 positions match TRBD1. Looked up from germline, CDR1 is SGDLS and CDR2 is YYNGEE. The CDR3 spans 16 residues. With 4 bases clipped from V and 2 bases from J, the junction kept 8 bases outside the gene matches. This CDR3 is CASSISGTGITDTQYF. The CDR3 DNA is TGTGCCAGCAGCATTTCCGGGACAGGGATCACAGATACGCAGTATTTT.

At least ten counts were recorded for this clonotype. This CDR3 reads CASSQGDSSYEQYF. The DNA of the CDR3 is TGCGCCAGCAGCCAAGGTGACAGCTCCTACGAGCAGTACTTC. The gene calls are TRBV4-1 and TRBJ2-7, with D perhaps matching TRBD1 (5 bases). The V end lost 1 base, the J end lost 0 bases, and 7 bases lay between the germline ends. From germline, CDR1 is MGHRA and CDR2 YSYEKL. The CDR3 spans 14 residues.

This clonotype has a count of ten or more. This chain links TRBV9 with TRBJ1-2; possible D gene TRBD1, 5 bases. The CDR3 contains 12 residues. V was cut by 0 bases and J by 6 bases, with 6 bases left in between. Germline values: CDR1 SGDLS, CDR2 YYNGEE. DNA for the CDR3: TGTGCCAGCAGCGTAGGGGGGGATGGCTACACCTTC. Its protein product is CASSVGGDGYTF. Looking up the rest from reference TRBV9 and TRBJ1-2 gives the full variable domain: DSGVTQTPKHLITATGQRVTLRCSPRSGDLSVYWYQQSLDQGLQFLIQYYNGEERAKGNILERFSAQQFPDLHSELNLSSLELGDSALYFCASSVGGDGYTFGSGTRLTVV.

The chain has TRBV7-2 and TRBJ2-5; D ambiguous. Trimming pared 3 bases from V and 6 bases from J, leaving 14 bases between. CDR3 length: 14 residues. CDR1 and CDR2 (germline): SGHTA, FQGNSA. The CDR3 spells CASSLSAGVKTQYF. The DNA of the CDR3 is TGTGCCAGCAGCTTGTCCGCTGGGGTGAAGACCCAGTACTTC.

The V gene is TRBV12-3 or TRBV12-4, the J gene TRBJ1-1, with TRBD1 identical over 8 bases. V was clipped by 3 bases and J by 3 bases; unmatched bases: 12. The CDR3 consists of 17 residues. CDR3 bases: TGTGCCAGCAGTTTTTCTGTCCGGGACAGGAGGGACACTGAAGCTTTCTTT. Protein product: CASSFSVRDRRDTEAFF.

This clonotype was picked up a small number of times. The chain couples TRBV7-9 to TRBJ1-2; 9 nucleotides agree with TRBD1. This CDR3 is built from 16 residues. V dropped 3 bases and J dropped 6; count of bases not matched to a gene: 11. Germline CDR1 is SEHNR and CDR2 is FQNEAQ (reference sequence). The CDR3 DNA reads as TGTGCCAGCAGCTTGGGAAGGACAGGGGTAGGAGATGGCTACACCTTC. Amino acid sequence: CASSLGRTGVGDGYTF.

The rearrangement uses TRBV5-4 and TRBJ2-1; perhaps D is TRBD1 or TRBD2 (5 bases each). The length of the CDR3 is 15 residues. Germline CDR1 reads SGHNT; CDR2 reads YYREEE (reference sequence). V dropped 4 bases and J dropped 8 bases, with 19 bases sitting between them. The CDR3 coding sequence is TGTGCCAGCAGCCTGTCCGGGACCACTCGCCATGAGCAGTTCTTC. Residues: CASSLSGTTRHEQFF.

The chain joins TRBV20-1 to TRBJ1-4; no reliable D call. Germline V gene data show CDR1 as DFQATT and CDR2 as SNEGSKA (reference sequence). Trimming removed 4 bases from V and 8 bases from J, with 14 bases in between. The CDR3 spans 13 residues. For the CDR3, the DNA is TGCAGTGCTACTGGAGACGGCGTAGAAAAACTGTTTTTT. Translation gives CSATGDGVEKLFF.

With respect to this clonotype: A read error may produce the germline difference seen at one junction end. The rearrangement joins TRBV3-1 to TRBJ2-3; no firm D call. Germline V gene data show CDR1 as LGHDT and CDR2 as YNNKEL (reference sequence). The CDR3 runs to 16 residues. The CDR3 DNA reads TGTGCCAGCAGCCAAGATCTCAGCTACCTCACAGATTCGCAGTATTTT. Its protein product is CASSQDLSYLTDSQYF.

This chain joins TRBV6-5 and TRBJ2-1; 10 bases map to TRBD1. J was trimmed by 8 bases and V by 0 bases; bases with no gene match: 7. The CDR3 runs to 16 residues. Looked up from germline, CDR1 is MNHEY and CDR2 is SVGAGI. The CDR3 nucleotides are TGTGCCAGCAGTTACTCCCGGGACAGGGGTTCGTATGAGCAGTTCTTC. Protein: CASSYSRDRGSYEQFF.

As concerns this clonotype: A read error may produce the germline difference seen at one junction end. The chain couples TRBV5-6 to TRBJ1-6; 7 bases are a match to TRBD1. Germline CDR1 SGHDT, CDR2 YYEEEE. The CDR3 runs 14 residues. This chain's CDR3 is CASSMGQTPQPPHF. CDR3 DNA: TGTGCCAGCAGCATGGGACAGACCCCACAACCCCCCCACTTT.

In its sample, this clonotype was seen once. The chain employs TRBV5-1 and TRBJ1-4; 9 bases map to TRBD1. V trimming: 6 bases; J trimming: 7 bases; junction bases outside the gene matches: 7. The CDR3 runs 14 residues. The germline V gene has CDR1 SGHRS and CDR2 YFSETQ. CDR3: CASTMGQGREKLFF. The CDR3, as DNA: TGCGCCAGCACGATGGGACAGGGCCGTGAAAAACTGTTTTTT.

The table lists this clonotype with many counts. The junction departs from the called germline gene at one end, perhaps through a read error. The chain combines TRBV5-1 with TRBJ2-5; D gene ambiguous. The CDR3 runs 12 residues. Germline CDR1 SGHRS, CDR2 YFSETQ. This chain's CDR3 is CASSLYQETQYF. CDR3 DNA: TGTGCCAGCAGCTTATACCAAGAGACCCAGTACTTC.

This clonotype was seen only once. The CDR3 nucleotides read TGTGCCAGCAGCTTAGCACCCTTCCCCGAGCAGTACTTC. Encoded protein: CASSLAPFPEQYF. This sequence joins TRBV7-2 and TRBJ2-4; D uncertain. TRBJ2-7 explains the end of the DNA better; the J call may be wrong. CDR3 length: 13 residues. Germline V gene lookup returns CDR1 SGHTA and CDR2 FQGNSA.

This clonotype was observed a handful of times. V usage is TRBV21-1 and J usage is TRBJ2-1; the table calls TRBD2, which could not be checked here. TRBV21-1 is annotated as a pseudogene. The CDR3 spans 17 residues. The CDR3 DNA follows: TGTGCCAGCAGCAAGGGACTAGCGGGGGGCCCTGTTAATGAGCAGTTCTTC. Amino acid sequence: CASSKGLAGGPVNEQFF.

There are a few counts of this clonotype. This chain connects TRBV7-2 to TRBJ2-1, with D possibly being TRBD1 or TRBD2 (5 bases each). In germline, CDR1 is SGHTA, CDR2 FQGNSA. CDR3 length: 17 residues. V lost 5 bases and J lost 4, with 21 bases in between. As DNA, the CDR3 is TGTGCCAGCAGCCTCCCGGCAAGTGGGGGAAATTACAATGAGCAGTTCTTC. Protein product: CASSLPASGGNYNEQFF. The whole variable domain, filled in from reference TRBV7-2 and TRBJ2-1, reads GAGVSQSPSNKVTEKGKDVELRCDPISGHTALYWYRQSLGQGLEFLIYFQGNSAPDKSGLPSDRFSAERTGGSVSTLTIQRTQQEDSAVYLCASSLPASGGNYNEQFFGPGTRLTVL.

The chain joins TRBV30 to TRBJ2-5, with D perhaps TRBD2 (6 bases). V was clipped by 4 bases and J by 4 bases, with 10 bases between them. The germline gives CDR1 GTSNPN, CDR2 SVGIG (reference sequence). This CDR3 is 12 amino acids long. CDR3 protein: CAWNGGGETQYF. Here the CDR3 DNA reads TGTGCCTGGAACGGGGGTGGAGAGACCCAGTACTTC.

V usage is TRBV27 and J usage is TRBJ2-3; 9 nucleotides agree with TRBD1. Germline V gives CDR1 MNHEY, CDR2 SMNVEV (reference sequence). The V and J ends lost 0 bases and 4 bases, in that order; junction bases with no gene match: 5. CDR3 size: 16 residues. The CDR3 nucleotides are TGTGCCAGCAGTTTATCCGGGACAGGGAGGGCAGATACGCAGTATTTT. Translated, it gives CASSLSGTGRADTQYF.

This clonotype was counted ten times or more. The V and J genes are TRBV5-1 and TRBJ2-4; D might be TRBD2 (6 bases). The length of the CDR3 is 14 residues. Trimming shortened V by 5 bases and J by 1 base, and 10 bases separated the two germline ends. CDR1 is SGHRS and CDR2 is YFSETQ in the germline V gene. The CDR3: CASSAGTAKNIQYF. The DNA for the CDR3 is TGCGCCAGCAGTGCGGGAACGGCCAAAAACATTCAGTACTTC.

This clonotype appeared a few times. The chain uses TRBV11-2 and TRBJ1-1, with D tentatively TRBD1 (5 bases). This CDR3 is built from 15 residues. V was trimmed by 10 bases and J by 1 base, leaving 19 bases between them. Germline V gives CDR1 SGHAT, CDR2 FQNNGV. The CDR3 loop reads CATSPQGAGNTEAFF. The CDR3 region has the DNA TGTGCCACCTCACCCCAGGGCGCGGGGAACACTGAAGCTTTCTTT. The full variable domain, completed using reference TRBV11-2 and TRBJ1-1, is EAGVAQSPRYKIIEKRQSVAFWCNPISGHATLYWYQQILGQGPKLLIQFQNNGVVDDSQLPKDRFSAERLKGVDSTLKIQPAKLEDSAVYLCATSPQGAGNTEAFFGQGTRLTVV.

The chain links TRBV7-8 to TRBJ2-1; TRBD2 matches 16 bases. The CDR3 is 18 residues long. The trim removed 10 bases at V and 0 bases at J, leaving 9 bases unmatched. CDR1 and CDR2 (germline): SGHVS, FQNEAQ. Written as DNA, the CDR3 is TGTGCCACCGAGGGACTAGCGGGAGGGCCGACCTCCTACAATGAGCAGTTCTTC. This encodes CATEGLAGGPTSYNEQFF.

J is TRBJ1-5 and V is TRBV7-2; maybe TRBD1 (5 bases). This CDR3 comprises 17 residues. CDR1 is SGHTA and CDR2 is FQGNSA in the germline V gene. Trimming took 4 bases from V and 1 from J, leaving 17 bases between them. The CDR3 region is CASSSRGGGGSNQPQHF. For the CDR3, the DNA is TGTGCCAGCAGCTCCCGGGGGGGAGGAGGGAGCAATCAGCCCCAGCATTTT.

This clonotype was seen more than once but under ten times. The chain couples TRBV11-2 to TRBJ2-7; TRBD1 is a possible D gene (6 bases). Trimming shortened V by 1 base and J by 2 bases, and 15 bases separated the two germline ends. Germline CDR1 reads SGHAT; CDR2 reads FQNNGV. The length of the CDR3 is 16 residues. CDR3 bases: TGTGCCAGCAGCTTAGCCAACCGCGCAGGGGCCTACGAGCAGTACTTC. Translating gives CASSLANRAGAYEQYF.

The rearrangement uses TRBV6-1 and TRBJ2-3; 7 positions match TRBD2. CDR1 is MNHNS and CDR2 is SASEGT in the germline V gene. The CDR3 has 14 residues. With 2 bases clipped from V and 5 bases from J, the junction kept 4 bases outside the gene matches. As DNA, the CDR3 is TGTGCCAGCAGTGAACCGGGAGGAAAAGATACGCAGTATTTT. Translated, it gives CASSEPGGKDTQYF.

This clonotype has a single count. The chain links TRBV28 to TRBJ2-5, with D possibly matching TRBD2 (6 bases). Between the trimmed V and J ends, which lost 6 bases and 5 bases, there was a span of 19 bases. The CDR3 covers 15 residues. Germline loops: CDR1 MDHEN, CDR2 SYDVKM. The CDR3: CASSIRDSWGETQYF. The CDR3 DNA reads TGTGCCAGCAGCATCCGGGACTCATGGGGGGAGACCCAGTACTTC.

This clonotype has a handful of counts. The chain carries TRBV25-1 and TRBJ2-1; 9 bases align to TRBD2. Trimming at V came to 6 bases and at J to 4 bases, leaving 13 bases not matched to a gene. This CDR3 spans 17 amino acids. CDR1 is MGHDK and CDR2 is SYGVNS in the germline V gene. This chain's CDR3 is CASRGRPGLADYNEQFF. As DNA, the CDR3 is TGTGCCAGCAGGGGACGCCCGGGACTAGCAGATTACAATGAGCAGTTCTTC.